Ten or more counts support the clone carrying this T cell receptor beta chain. What it recognizes is unknown. Uncontrolled infection, other autoimmune disease, pregnancy or lactation barred patients from enrollment. The data are from a study of T cells in Graves' hyperthyroidism and ophthalmopathy. RNA transcripts were the template for amplifying TCR beta CDR3 regions. RT-PCR in the first round (using the HTBI primer set) targeted the TCR CDR3. Each CDR3 protein gets one entry after TCRdb re-called the multiplex PCR reads with MiXCR. Of over 400,000 distinct CDR3 sequences in the sample, about 20% are singletons; the top ten hold approximately 54%. The V and J ends lost 4 bases and 7 bases, in that order; junction bases with no gene match: 13. The germline gives CDR1 SGHRS, CDR2 YFSETQ. CDR3 length: 16 residues. Regarding the study as a whole: A model of 13 V-J features distinguished ophthalmopathy from stable hyperthyroidism. Within blood appeared most thyroid clonotypes that had expanded above 0.001.

The receptor was derived from a woman in her 70s with Graves' ophthalmopathy. Specimen: blood. The chain carries TRBV5-1 and TRBJ2-1; 8 bases map to TRBD1. This chain's CDR3 is CASSRRPLTGANEQFF. The CDR3 DNA follows: TGCGCCAGCAGCCGACGCCCCTTGACAGGGGCGAATGAGCAGTTCTTC.